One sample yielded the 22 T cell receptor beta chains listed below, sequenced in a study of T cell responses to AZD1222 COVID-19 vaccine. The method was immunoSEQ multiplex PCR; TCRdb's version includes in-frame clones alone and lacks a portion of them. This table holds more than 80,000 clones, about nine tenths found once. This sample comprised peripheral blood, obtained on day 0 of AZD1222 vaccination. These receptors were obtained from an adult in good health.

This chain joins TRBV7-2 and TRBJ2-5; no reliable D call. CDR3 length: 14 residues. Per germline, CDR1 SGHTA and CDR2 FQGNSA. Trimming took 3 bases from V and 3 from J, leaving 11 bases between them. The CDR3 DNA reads TGTGCCAGCAGCTTTAATGGTCTTAAAGAGACCCAGTACTTC. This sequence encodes CASSFNGLKETQYF.

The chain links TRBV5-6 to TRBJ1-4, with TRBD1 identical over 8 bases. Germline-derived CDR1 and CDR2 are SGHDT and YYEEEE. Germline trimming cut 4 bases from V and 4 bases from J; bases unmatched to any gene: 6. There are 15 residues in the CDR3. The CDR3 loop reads CASSRRGRVNEKLFF. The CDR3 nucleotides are TGTGCCAGCAGCCGCAGGGGGCGGGTTAATGAAAAACTGTTTTTT.

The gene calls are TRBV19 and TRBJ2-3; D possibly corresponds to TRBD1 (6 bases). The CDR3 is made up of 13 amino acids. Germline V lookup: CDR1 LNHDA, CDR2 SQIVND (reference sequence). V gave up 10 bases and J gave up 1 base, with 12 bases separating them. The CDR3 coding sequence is TGTGCCACCGCCGGGACACGCACAGATACGCAGTATTTT. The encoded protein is CATAGTRTDTQYF.

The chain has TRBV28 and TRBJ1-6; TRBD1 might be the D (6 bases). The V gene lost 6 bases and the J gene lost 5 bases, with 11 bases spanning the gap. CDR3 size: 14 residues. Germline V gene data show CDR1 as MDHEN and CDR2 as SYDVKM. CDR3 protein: CASRKGGDNSPLHF. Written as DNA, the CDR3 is TGTGCCAGCAGAAAGGGGGGTGATAATTCACCCCTCCACTTT.

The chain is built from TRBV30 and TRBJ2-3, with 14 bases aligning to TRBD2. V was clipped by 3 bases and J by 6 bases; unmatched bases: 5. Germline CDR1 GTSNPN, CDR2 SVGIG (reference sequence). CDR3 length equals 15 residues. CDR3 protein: CAWRTSGGARDTQYF. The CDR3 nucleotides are TGTGCCTGGAGGACTAGCGGGGGGGCAAGGGATACGCAGTATTTT.

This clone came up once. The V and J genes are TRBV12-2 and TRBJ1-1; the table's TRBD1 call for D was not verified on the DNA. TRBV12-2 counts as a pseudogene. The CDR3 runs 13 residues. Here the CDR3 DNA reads TGTGCAAGTCGGACAGAACAGAACACTGAAGCTTTCTTT. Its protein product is CASRTEQNTEAFF.

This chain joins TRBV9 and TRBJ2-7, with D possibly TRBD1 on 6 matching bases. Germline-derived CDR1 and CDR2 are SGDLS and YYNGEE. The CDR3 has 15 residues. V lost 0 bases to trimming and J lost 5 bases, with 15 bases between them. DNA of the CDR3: TGTGCCAGCAGCGTAGATCGAAGGGCAGGGGACGAGCAGTACTTC. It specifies CASSVDRRAGDEQYF.

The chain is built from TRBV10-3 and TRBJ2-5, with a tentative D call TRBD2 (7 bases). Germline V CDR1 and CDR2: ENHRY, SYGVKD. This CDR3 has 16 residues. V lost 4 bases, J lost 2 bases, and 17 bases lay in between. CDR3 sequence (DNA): TGTGCCATCAGTGTAGGGGGGGCCCGGGGACAAGAGACCCAGTACTTC. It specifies CAISVGGARGQETQYF.

This CDR3 reads CASKGGLTDMNTEAFF. CDR3 bases: TGTGCCAGCAAAGGGGGCCTTACGGATATGAACACTGAAGCTTTCTTT. The gene calls are TRBV7-6 and TRBJ1-1; TRBD1 matches at 7 bases. Trimming took 7 bases from V and 0 from J; bases not matched to a gene: 11. Germline CDR1 reads SGHVS; CDR2 reads FNYEAQ. This CDR3 is built from 16 residues.

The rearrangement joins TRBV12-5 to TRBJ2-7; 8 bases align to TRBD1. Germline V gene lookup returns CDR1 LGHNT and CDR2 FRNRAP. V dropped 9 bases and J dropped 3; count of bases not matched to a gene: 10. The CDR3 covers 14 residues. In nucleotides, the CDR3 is TGTGCTAGCGTTGGACAGGGCCATCACTACGAGCAGTACTTC. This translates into CASVGQGHHYEQYF.

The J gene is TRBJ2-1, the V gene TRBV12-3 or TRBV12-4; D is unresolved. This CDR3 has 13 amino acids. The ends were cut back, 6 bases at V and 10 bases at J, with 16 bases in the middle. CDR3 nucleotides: TGTGCCAGCAGCGCGGACGGCCCATGGGAGCAGTTCTTC. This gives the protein CASSADGPWEQFF.

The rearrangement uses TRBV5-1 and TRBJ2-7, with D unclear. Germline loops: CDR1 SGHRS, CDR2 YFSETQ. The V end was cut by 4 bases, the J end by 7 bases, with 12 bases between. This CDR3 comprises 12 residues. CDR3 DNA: TGCGCCAGCAGCCCCCACCAAGGAGAGCAGTACTTC. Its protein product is CASSPHQGEQYF.

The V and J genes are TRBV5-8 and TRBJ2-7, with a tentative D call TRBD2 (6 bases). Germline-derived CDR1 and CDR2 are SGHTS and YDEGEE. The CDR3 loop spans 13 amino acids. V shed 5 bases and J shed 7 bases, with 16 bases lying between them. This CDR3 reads CASRPAAGGEQYF. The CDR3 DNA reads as TGTGCCAGCAGACCCGCCGCTGGGGGGGAGCAGTACTTC.

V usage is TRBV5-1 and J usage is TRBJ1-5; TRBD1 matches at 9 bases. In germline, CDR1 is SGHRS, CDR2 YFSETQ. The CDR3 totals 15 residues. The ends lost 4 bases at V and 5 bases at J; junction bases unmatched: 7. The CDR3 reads CASSEGQGAHQPQHF. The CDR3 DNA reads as TGCGCCAGCAGCGAGGGACAGGGAGCCCATCAGCCCCAGCATTTT.

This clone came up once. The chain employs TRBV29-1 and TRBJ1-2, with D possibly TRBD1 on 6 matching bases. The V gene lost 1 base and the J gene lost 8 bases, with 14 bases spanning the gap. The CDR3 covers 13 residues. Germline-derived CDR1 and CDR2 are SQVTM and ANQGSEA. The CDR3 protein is CSVEVVGGGGYTF. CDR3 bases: TGCAGCGTTGAAGTGGTTGGGGGCGGCGGCTACACCTTC.

CDR3 region: CASSQGRRHGNEQFF. The DNA for the CDR3 is TGTGCCAGCAGCCAAGGGCGGCGGCATGGCAATGAGCAGTTCTTC. The J gene is TRBJ2-1, the V gene TRBV3-1 (or the pseudogene TRBV3-2); the D is unclear. Germline CDR1 is LGHDT and CDR2 is YNNKEL (reference sequence). V was clipped by 1 base and J by 6 bases, with 13 bases between them. This CDR3 contains 15 residues.

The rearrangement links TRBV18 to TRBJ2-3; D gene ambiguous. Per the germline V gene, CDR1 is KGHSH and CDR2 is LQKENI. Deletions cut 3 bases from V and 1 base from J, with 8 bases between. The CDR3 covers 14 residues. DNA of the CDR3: TGTGCCAGCTCACCTTGGACGGGCACAGATACGCAGTATTTT. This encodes CASSPWTGTDTQYF.

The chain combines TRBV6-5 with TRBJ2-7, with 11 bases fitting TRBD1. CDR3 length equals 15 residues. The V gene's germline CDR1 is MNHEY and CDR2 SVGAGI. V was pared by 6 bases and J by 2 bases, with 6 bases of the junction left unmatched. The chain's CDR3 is CASRGGQGATYEQYF. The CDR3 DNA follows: TGTGCCAGCAGGGGCGGACAGGGGGCTACCTACGAGCAGTACTTC.

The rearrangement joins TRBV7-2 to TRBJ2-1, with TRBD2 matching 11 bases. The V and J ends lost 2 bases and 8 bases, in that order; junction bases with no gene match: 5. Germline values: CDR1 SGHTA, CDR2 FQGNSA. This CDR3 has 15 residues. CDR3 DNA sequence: TGTGCCAGCAGCTTATTGACTAGCGGGGTCGATGAGCAGTTCTTC. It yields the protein CASSLLTSGVDEQFF.

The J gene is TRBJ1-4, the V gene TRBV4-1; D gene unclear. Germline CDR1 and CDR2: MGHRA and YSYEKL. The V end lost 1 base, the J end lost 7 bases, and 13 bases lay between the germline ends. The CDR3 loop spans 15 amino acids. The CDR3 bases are TGCGCCAGCAGCCAAGGGCCCGCAACCGGTGAAAAACTGTTTTTT. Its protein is CASSQGPATGEKLFF.

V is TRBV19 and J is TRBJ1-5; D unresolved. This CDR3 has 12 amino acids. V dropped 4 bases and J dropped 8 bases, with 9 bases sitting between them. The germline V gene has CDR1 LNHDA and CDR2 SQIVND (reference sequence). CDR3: CASSRMWEPQHF. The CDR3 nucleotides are TGTGCCAGTAGTAGAATGTGGGAGCCCCAGCATTTT.

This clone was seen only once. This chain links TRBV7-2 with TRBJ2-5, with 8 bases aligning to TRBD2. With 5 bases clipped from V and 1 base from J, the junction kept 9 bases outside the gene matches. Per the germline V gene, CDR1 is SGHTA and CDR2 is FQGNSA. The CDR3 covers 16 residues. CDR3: CASSRQRGLSQETQYF. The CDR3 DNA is TGTGCCAGCAGCCGCCAGCGGGGGCTATCCCAAGAGACCCAGTACTTC.